This T cell receptor beta chain was sequenced during a study of cytomegalovirus exposure and HLA in healthy donors. The CDR3 has 14 amino acids. In germline, CDR1 is SGHTA, CDR2 FQGNSA. Primers included in the PCR were 60 Vbeta and 13 Jbeta primers. Clones were sequenced by immunoSEQ multiplex PCR, and TCRdb holds only the in-frame ones, with some missing. Among approximately 140,000 clones listed, approximately 65% were seen once. This clone was counted a few times. The germline gene is not matched at one end of the junction; a read error may be the cause. The source is a woman in her fifties or sixties in good health and CMV-seronegative. The rearrangement uses TRBV7-2 and TRBJ2-5; 12 bases are shared with TRBD2. The specimen was PBMCs. CDR3 protein: CASSLAGGPGTQYF. CDR3 DNA: TGTGCCAGCAGCCTAGCGGGAGGGCCGGGGACCCAGTACTTC. The variable domain in full, completed from reference TRBV7-2 and TRBJ2-5, reads GAGVSQSPSNKVTEKGKDVELRCDPISGHTALYWYRQSLGQGLEFLIYFQGNSAPDKSGLPSDRFSAERTGGSVSTLTIQRTQQEDSAVYLCASSLAGGPGTQYFGPGTRLLVL.